A selection of T cell receptor beta chains follows, all from one sample in a study of cytotoxic CD8 clonotypes in ibrutinib-treated CLL. Produced via immunoSEQ multiplex PCR; TCRdb's table is partial and in-frame only. The sample contains tens of thousands of clones, 68% of which appear only once. The specimen comprised PBMCs, sampled after 24 months of ibrutinib treatment. The source is a human donor with chronic lymphocytic leukemia. The CDR3 runs from the conserved cysteine through the conserved F or W. Fields, in order: J gene, D gene, V gene, clone size, CDR3 DNA, CDR3 protein. D genes are given only for firm matches. For some rows the clone size is stated as once, few or many, or as a class when expanded; others skip it.

>TRBJ1-1|TRBD1|TRBV19|once
TGTGCCAGTAGTGAAAACAGGGGGCTCACTGAAGCTTTCTTT
CASSENRGLTEAFF
>TRBJ1-4|TRBD1|TRBV7-9|medium-sized
TGTGCCAGCAGCTTAGCGCCGGGACAGACACTGTTTTTT
CASSLAPGQTLFF
>TRBJ2-3|TRBD2|TRBV2|-
TGTGCCAGCGCGGGGGAAACCACAGATACGCAGTATTTT
CASAGETTDTQYF
>TRBJ1-2|TRBD1|TRBV29-1|-
TGCAGCACCCTGGGACAGGGCTATGGCTACACCTTC
CSTLGQGYGYTF
>TRBJ2-7|TRBD2|TRBV4-2|few
TGTGCCAGCAGCCAAGGCGCTAGCGGGAACTACGAGCAGTACTTC
CASSQGASGNYEQYF
>TRBJ1-6|-|TRBV4-1|-
TGCGCCAGCCTGGACCGAGATAATTCACCCCTCCACTTT
CASLDRDNSPLHF
>TRBJ2-1|TRBD1|TRBV5-1|-
TGCGCCAGCAGCCCAAGACAGGGGGGACATGAGCAGTTCTTC
CASSPRQGGHEQFF
>TRBJ2-3|TRBD1|TRBV7-9|-
TGTGCCAGCAGCTTACGTACAGGGGGATCAGATACGCAGTATTTT
CASSLRTGGSDTQYF
>TRBJ1-2|TRBD1|TRBV7-9|once
TGTGCCAGCAGCTTCCTGGACAGGGTTAACTATGGCTACACCTTC
CASSFLDRVNYGYTF
>TRBJ1-2|-|TRBV18|few
TGTGCCAGCTCCCATTCTTACTATGGCTACACCTTC
CASSHSYYGYTF
>TRBJ2-1|TRBD2|TRBV7-9|-
TGTGCCAGCAGCTTCGGGACTATTGAGCAGTTCTTC
CASSFGTIEQFF
>TRBJ1-2|TRBD1|TRBV5-1|-
TGCGCCAGCAGCCCCACTGTTGAGGGGGCGGGTGGCTACACCTTC
CASSPTVEGAGGYTF
>TRBJ1-1|-|TRBV30|-
TGTGCCTGGAGTGGGACCCGGGAGGGGCCTGAAGCTTTCTTT
CAWSGTREGPEAFF
>TRBJ2-5|TRBD1|TRBV2|-
TGTGCCAGCAGTGCCCCCGTCAGGGGGCAAGGTTCGGATGAGCAGTACTTC
CASSAPVRGQGSDEQYF
>TRBJ1-1|TRBD1|TRBV4-2|-
TGTGCCAGCAGCAACAGGGGGCCGAGGACTGAAGCTTTCTTT
CASSNRGPRTEAFF
>TRBJ1-6|-|TRBV7-6|-
TGTGCCAGCAGCTTAGAGCAGGGTCGGGATATTAGTTCACCCCTCCACTTT
CASSLEQGRDISSPLHF
>TRBJ1-1|-|TRBV7-9|-
TGTGCCAGCAGCCTCCGAATTCGGGAGAACACTGAAGCTTTCTTT
CASSLRIRENTEAFF
>TRBJ2-6|TRBD1|TRBV5-6|-
TGTGCCAGCAGCTCGACAGGGAGATCTGGGGCCAACGTCCTGACTTTC
CASSSTGRSGANVLTF
>TRBJ2-3|TRBD2|TRBV9|-
TGTGCCAGCAGCCCTCGACTAGCGGATACGCAGTATTTT
CASSPRLADTQYF
>TRBJ1-5|TRBD1|TRBV27|few
TGTGCCAGCAAAGGGGGCTCGGGCAATCAGCCCCAGCATTTT
CASKGGSGNQPQHF
>TRBJ1-1|TRBD1|TRBV27|-
TGTGCCAGCAGTCCTCACAGGGGGATGAACACTGAAGCTTTCTTT
CASSPHRGMNTEAFF
>TRBJ1-2|TRBD1|TRBV10-3|-
TGTGCCTCCCGACAGGGCGACTATGGCTACACCTTC
CASRQGDYGYTF
>TRBJ2-7|-|TRBV11-2|few
TGTGCCAGCAGCTACTCGGAAGAGCAGTACTTC
CASSYSEEQYF
>TRBJ1-2|-|TRBV6-1|-
TGTGCCAGCAGTGGTAGTTGGGGGGGCGCTAACCATGGCTACACCTTC
CASSGSWGGANHGYTF
>TRBJ2-2|TRBD2|TRBV9|few
TGTGCCAGCAGCGTATCCGGGACTACGAACACCGGGGAGCTGTTTTTT
CASSVSGTTNTGELFF
>TRBJ2-1|-|TRBV10-3|-
TGTGCCATCAGTGAGTCCTCAGGGGGGGGCCCAGATGAGCAGTTCTTC
CAISESSGGGPDEQFF
>TRBJ1-3|TRBD1|TRBV5-1|-
TGCGCCAGCAGCGCGGACAGGGCCGGCTCTGGAAACACCATATATTTT
CASSADRAGSGNTIYF